A single sample gave rise to the 27 T cell receptor beta chains below, sequenced in a study of T cell repertoires in cytomegalovirus infection. MiXCR, run by TCRdb on the reads, gives a single entry per CDR3 protein. This sample has some 180,000 distinct CDR3 sequences; about a sixth occur once, and the top ten carry 20% to 25%. Sample: CD8+ T cells from PBMCs. Receptor source: a human donor in good health (CMV status not recorded). Some clones in this sample may be carry-over from other donors' samples.

The chain is built from TRBV7-8 and TRBJ2-7, with 7 bases that match TRBD1. The CDR3 loop spans 15 amino acids. Germline CDR1 reads SGHVS; CDR2 reads FQNEAQ. Trimming removed 2 bases from V and 1 base from J; junction bases left unmatched: 5. The CDR3 region is CASSLRTGDSYEQYF. CDR3 nucleotide sequence: TGTGCCAGCAGCTTAAGGACAGGCGATTCCTACGAGCAGTACTTC.

In its sample, this clonotype was seen many times. The chain employs TRBV5-6 and TRBJ2-1; possibly TRBD1 for D (6 bases). Germline CDR1 SGHDT, CDR2 YYEEEE. This CDR3 comprises 17 residues. V lost 4 bases and J 1 base, leaving 18 bases between the germline ends. Written as DNA, the CDR3 is TGTGCCAGCAGCCAACCCGTAGACAGGAGATCCTACAATGAGCAGTTCTTC. It encodes CASSQPVDRRSYNEQFF.

In this sample, this clonotype turned up a few times. The chain recombines TRBV4-3 with TRBJ2-1, with D perhaps TRBD1 or TRBD2 (5 bases each). Trimming took 1 base from V and 6 from J, leaving 16 bases between them. Germline V lookup: CDR1 LGHNA, CDR2 YSLEER. The CDR3 is 16 amino acids. The CDR3 sequence is CASSQAEGELRNEQFF. The CDR3 DNA is TGCGCCAGCAGCCAAGCCGAAGGGGAGTTACGCAATGAGCAGTTCTTC.

There are a few counts of this clonotype. At one end the junction does not follow the germline gene, possibly because of a read error. This chain connects TRBV5-6 to TRBJ2-7; possible D gene TRBD2, 5 bases. The length of the CDR3 is 11 residues. Germline V gene data show CDR1 as SGHDT and CDR2 as YYEEEE. The chain's CDR3 is CASSAGGPSDF. In nucleotides, the CDR3 is TGTGCCAGCAGCGCAGGCGGGCCTTCGGACTTC.

This clonotype was seen a few times. This sequence joins TRBV5-4 and TRBJ2-1; TRBD2 is a possible D gene (5 bases). The CDR3 contains 13 residues. The ends were cut back, 6 bases at V and 6 bases at J, with 13 bases in the middle. CDR1 SGHNT and CDR2 YYREEE come from the germline V gene (reference sequence). CDR3 nucleotides: TGTGCCAGCATCCCGGACTTGTCCAATGAGCAGTTCTTC. Translation gives CASIPDLSNEQFF.

The V and J genes are TRBV7-9 and TRBJ2-7; tentative D call: TRBD2 (5 bases). The CDR3 length is 13 residues. Germline CDR1 reads SEHNR; CDR2 reads FQNEAQ (reference sequence). Trimming removed 4 bases from V and 5 bases from J, with 12 bases in between. CDR3 region: CASSSGIPNEQYF. For the CDR3, the DNA is TGTGCCAGCAGCTCCGGGATCCCTAACGAGCAGTACTTC.

This clonotype was recorded a few times. The chain employs TRBV12-3 or TRBV12-4 and TRBJ2-5; D uncertain. CDR3 size: 12 residues. The V end lost 2 bases, the J end lost 3 bases, and 4 bases lay between the germline ends. Here the CDR3 reads CASSLLEETQYF. CDR3 nucleotides: TGTGCCAGCAGTTTACTGGAAGAGACCCAGTACTTC.

This chain connects TRBV11-2 to TRBJ2-7; the match to TRBD2 covers 9 bases. The CDR3 has 13 amino acids. Trimming cost V 0 bases and J 8 bases; bases outside gene matches: 2. CDR1 is SGHAT and CDR2 is FQNNGV in the germline V gene. The CDR3 protein is CASSLEGLAKQYF. The DNA for the CDR3 is TGTGCCAGCAGCTTAGAGGGACTAGCTAAGCAGTACTTC.

The V call is TRBV7-9, the J call TRBJ1-2; TRBD1 agrees at 7 bases. CDR1 and CDR2 from the germline V gene are SEHNR and FQNEAQ (reference sequence). CDR3 length: 16 residues. V shed 2 bases and J 8 bases; nucleotides not matched to a gene: 14. The chain's CDR3 is CASSLNRGGAGSGYTF. Written as DNA, the CDR3 is TGTGCCAGCAGCTTAAACCGAGGGGGCGCCGGGAGCGGCTACACCTTC. The whole variable domain, remainder taken from reference TRBV7-9 and TRBJ1-2, is DTGVSQNPRHKITKRGQNVTFRCDPISEHNRLYWYRQTLGQGPEFLTYFQNEAQLEKSRLLSDRFSAERPKGSFSTLEIQRTEQGDSAMYLCASSLNRGGAGSGYTFGSGTRLTVV.

This clonotype was observed a handful of times. The chain is built from TRBV29-1 and TRBJ2-5, with D perhaps assigned TRBD1 or TRBD2 (6 bases each). V lost 3 bases, J lost 4 bases, and 12 bases lay in between. This CDR3 is 13 amino acids long. Germline CDR1 reads SQVTM; CDR2 reads ANQGSEA. CDR3 protein: CSVDRGRGETQYF. The CDR3 nucleotides read TGCAGCGTTGACCGGGGGCGCGGAGAGACCCAGTACTTC.

CDR3 sequence reads: CASSLAAGEQPQHF. CDR3 DNA: TGTGCCAGCAGCTTAGCGGCAGGGGAACAGCCCCAGCATTTT. The gene calls are TRBV7-8 and TRBJ1-5, with D perhaps matching TRBD1 (6 bases). This CDR3 contains 14 residues. The V gene lost 0 bases and the J gene lost 7 bases, with 10 bases spanning the gap. Per germline, CDR1 SGHVS and CDR2 FQNEAQ.

This rearrangement joins TRBV29-1 to TRBJ2-1; 11 nucleotides match TRBD2. Losses at the gene ends were 3 bases for V and 4 bases for J; bases not matched to a gene: 2. Germline V gives CDR1 SQVTM, CDR2 ANQGSEA. CDR3 length: 14 residues. This CDR3 reads CSVDASGGYNEQFF. CDR3 sequence (DNA): TGCAGCGTTGACGCTAGCGGGGGGTACAATGAGCAGTTCTTC.

This clonotype was picked up a small number of times. This chain connects TRBV27 to TRBJ2-3; 7 bases are shared with TRBD1. Trimming cost V 5 bases and J 5 bases; bases outside gene matches: 10. The CDR3 consists of 15 residues. The germline CDR1 and CDR2 sequences are MNHEY and SMNVEV (reference sequence). CDR3 bases: TGTGCCAGCAGTCTAGGCCCCAGACAGGGAGATACGCAGTATTTT. It codes for CASSLGPRQGDTQYF.

This sequence joins TRBV29-1 and TRBJ1-1; TRBD1 aligns across 7 bases. CDR1 and CDR2 from the germline V gene are SQVTM and ANQGSEA. There are 13 residues in the CDR3. With 7 bases clipped from V and 5 bases from J, the junction kept 10 bases outside the gene matches. CDR3 DNA: TGCAGCGGAGGGTCGACAGGGAGAACTGAAGCTTTCTTT. It yields the protein CSGGSTGRTEAFF.

The table lists this clonotype with many counts. J is TRBJ1-1 and V is TRBV19, with 8 bases matching TRBD1. The V gene end was trimmed by 5 bases and the J gene end by 6 bases; junction bases not matched to a gene: 11. The germline V gene encodes CDR1 LNHDA and CDR2 SQIVND (reference sequence). There are 15 residues in the CDR3. The CDR3 region is CASSSGQGAVAEAFF. CDR3 DNA sequence: TGTGCCAGTAGTTCAGGGCAGGGGGCTGTGGCTGAAGCTTTCTTT.

The V call is TRBV6-2 or TRBV6-3, the J call TRBJ1-1; TRBD1 might be the D (6 bases). In germline, CDR1 is MNHEY, CDR2 SVGEGT. V dropped 2 bases and J dropped 6 bases, with 10 bases sitting between them. The CDR3 is 13 residues long. This chain's CDR3 is CASSYQGYAEAFF. The CDR3 DNA follows: TGTGCCAGCAGTTACCAGGGGTACGCTGAAGCTTTCTTT.

J is TRBJ2-3 and V is TRBV20-1; D tentatively fits TRBD1 or TRBD2 (5 bases each). This CDR3 has 13 amino acids. Per the germline V gene, CDR1 is DFQATT and CDR2 is SNEGSKA (reference sequence). The germline V and J ends were trimmed by 3 bases and 1 base, with 8 bases remaining between them. This chain's CDR3 is CSASLGGTDTQYF. DNA for the CDR3: TGCAGTGCTAGTCTGGGGGGCACAGATACGCAGTATTTT.

The V gene is TRBV9, the J gene TRBJ1-1; tentatively, D is TRBD1 (5 bases). Trimming cost V 3 bases and J 4 bases, with 7 bases left between them. CDR1 is SGDLS, CDR2 YYNGEE, per germline. The CDR3 totals 12 residues. The CDR3 bases are TGTGCCAGCAGCGACGGGGGCACTGAAGCTTTCTTT. It translates to CASSDGGTEAFF.

V is TRBV12-3 or TRBV12-4 and J is TRBJ2-7, with D maybe TRBD2 (5 bases). The germline V and J ends were trimmed by 2 bases and 0 bases, with 11 bases remaining between them. The length of the CDR3 is 15 residues. This CDR3 is CASSLRGSSSYEQYF. CDR3 coding DNA: TGTGCCAGCAGTTTACGCGGGTCTAGCTCCTACGAGCAGTACTTC.

The V and J genes are TRBV4-3 and TRBJ1-6; maybe TRBD1 (6 bases). Germline CDR1 and CDR2: LGHNA and YSLEER. Trimming stripped 4 bases from V and 4 bases from J, with 17 bases between. The CDR3 runs 17 residues. DNA of the CDR3: TGCGCCAGCAGCCTTACCCGGGACACATCTTATAATTCACCCCTCCACTTT. It specifies CASSLTRDTSYNSPLHF.

This chain links TRBV12-3 or TRBV12-4 with TRBJ2-7; D is unresolved. Deletions cut 3 bases from V and 4 bases from J, with 10 bases between. This CDR3 comprises 13 residues. The CDR3 here is CASSFGPRYEQYF. The CDR3 nucleotides are TGTGCCAGCAGTTTTGGCCCAAGATACGAGCAGTACTTC.

This clonotype was observed at least ten times. The rearrangement links TRBV19 to TRBJ1-2; D possibly corresponds to TRBD1 (5 bases). Looked up from germline, CDR1 is LNHDA and CDR2 is SQIVND (reference sequence). The V end lost 3 bases, the J end lost 7 bases, and 12 bases lay between the germline ends. CDR3 length: 13 residues. The DNA for the CDR3 is TGTGCCAGTAGTATCGGGGCTCTCGTTGGCTACACCTTC. This translates into CASSIGALVGYTF. Variable domain in full (rest from reference TRBV19 and TRBJ1-2): DGGITQSPKYLFRKEGQNVTLSCEQNLNHDAMYWYRQDPGQGLRLIYYSQIVNDFQKGDIAEGYSVSREKKESFPLTVTSAQKNPTAFYLCASSIGALVGYTFGSGTRLTVV.

This clonotype showed up just a few times. This chain uses TRBV7-9 with TRBJ2-3; 7 bases match TRBD1. V lost 4 bases, J lost 0 bases, and 7 bases stayed unmatched. This CDR3 is 16 amino acids long. The germline CDR1 and CDR2 sequences are SEHNR and FQNEAQ (reference sequence). The CDR3 bases are TGTGCCAGCAGCTCCTTGGACAGGCCTAGCACAGATACGCAGTATTTT. Its protein is CASSSLDRPSTDTQYF.

The chain employs TRBV7-8 and TRBJ2-7; D ambiguous. Germline V lookup: CDR1 SGHVS, CDR2 FQNEAQ. Trimming removed 4 bases from V and 5 bases from J, with 12 bases in between. The CDR3 sequence is 13 residues long. Here the CDR3 DNA reads TGTGCCAGCAGCTCCGGGTGGGTAGACGAGCAGTACTTC. This gives the protein CASSSGWVDEQYF. Based on the CDR3 plus reference TRBV7-8 and TRBJ2-7, the full variable domain is GAGVSQSPRYKVAKRGQDVALRCDPISGHVSLFWYQQALGQGPEFLTYFQNEAQLDKSGLPSDRFFAERPEGSVSTLKIQRTQQEDSAVYLCASSSGWVDEQYFGPGTRLTVT.

V usage is TRBV7-9 and J usage is TRBJ1-4; D ambiguous. CDR3 length: 12 residues. With 5 bases removed from V and 7 bases from J, the gap between germline ends came to 8 bases. Germline CDR1 and CDR2: SEHNR and FQNEAQ (reference sequence). In DNA, the CDR3 is TGTGCCAGCAGCCCGGGTGCTGAAAAACTGTTTTTT. Its translation is CASSPGAEKLFF.

This clonotype appeared a few times. The gene calls are TRBV7-9 and TRBJ1-2; TRBD1 matches at 8 bases. V was pared by 5 bases and J by 3 bases, with 8 bases of the junction left unmatched. The CDR3 is made up of 15 amino acids. CDR1 and CDR2 from the germline V gene are SEHNR and FQNEAQ (reference sequence). The chain's CDR3 is CASSPRTGLDYGYTF. DNA of the CDR3: TGTGCCAGCAGCCCCAGGACAGGGCTGGACTATGGCTACACCTTC. Variable domain in full (rest from reference TRBV7-9 and TRBJ1-2): DTGVSQNPRHKITKRGQNVTFRCDPISEHNRLYWYRQTLGQGPEFLTYFQNEAQLEKSRLLSDRFSAERPKGSFSTLEIQRTEQGDSAMYLCASSPRTGLDYGYTFGSGTRLTVV.

This clonotype was counted between two and nine times. The rearrangement joins TRBV6-5 to TRBJ2-1; 8 bases are a match to TRBD1. Germline trimming cut 0 bases from V and 3 bases from J; bases unmatched to any gene: 4. Germline CDR1 and CDR2: MNHEY and SVGAGI. CDR3 length equals 16 residues. CDR3 sequence reads: CASSYSGTGFYNEQFF. CDR3 sequence (DNA): TGTGCCAGCAGTTACTCCGGGACAGGTTTCTACAATGAGCAGTTCTTC.